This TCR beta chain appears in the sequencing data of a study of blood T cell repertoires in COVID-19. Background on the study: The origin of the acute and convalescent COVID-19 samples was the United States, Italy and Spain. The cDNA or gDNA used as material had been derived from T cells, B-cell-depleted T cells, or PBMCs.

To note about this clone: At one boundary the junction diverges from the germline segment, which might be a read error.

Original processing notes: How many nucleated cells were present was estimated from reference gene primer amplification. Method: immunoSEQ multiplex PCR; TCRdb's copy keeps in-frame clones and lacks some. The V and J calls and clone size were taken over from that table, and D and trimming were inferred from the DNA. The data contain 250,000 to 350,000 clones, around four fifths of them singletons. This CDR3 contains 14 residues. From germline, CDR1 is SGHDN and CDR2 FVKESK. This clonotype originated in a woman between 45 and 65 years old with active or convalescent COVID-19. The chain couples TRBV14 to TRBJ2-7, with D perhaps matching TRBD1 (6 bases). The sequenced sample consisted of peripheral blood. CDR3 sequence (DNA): TGTGCCAGCAGCCAAGATCCAGGAGTCGTAGAGGGGGACTTC. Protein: CASSQDPGVVEGDF.